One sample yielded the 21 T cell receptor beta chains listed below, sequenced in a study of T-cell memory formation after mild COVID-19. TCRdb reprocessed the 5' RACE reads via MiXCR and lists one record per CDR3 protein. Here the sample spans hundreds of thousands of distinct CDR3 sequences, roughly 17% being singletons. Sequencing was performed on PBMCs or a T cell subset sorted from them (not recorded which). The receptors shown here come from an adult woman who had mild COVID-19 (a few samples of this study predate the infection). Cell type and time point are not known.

CDR3 protein: CAWTGLAEQYF. CDR3 sequence (DNA): TGTGCCTGGACGGGACTGGCCGAGCAGTACTTC. The chain employs TRBV30 and TRBJ2-7; D is possibly TRBD2 (6 bases). CDR1 and CDR2 (germline): GTSNPN, SVGIG (reference sequence). The V end was cut by 4 bases, the J end by 6 bases, with 10 bases between. CDR3 size: 11 residues.

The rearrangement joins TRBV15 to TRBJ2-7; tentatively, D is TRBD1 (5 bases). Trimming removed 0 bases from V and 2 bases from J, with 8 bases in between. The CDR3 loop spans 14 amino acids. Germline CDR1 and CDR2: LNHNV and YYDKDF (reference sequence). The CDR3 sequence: CATSRDRAAYEQYF. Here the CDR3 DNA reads TGTGCCACCAGCAGAGACAGGGCGGCCTACGAGCAGTACTTC. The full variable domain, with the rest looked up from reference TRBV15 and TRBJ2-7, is DAMVIQNPRYQVTQFGKPVTLSCSQTLNHNVMYWYQQKSSQAPKLLFHYYDKDFNNEADTPDNFQSRRPNTSFCFLDIRSPGLGDTAMYLCATSRDRAAYEQYFGPGTRLTVT.

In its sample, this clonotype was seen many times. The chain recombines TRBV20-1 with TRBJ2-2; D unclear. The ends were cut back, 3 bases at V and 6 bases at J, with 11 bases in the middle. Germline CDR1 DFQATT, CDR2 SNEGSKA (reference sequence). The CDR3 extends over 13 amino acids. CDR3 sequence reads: CSASPVPSGELFF. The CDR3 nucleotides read TGCAGTGCTAGCCCCGTCCCCTCCGGGGAGCTGTTTTTT.

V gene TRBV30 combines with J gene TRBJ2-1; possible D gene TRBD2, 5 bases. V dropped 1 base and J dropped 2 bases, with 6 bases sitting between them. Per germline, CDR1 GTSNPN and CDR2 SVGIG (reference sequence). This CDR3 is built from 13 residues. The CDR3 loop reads CAWSERPYNEQFF. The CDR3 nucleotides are TGTGCCTGGAGTGAGCGGCCCTACAATGAGCAGTTCTTC.

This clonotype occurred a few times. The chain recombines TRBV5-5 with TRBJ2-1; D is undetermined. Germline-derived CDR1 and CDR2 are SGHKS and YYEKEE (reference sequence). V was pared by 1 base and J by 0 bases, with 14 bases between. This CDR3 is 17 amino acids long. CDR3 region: CASSLPQTLSSYNEQFF. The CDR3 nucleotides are TGTGCCAGCAGCTTGCCCCAGACCCTGAGCTCCTACAATGAGCAGTTCTTC.

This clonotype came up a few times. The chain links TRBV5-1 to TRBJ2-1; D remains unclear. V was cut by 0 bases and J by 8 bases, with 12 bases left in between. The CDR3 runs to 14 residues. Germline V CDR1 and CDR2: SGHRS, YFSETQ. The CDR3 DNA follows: TGCGCCAGCAGCTTGGCCCGTGCAGGACATGAGCAGTTCTTC. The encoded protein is CASSLARAGHEQFF. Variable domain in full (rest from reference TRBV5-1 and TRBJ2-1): KAGVTQTPRYLIKTRGQQVTLSCSPISGHRSVSWYQQTPGQGLQFLFEYFSETQRNKGNFPGRFSGRQFSNSRSEMNVSTLELGDSALYLCASSLARAGHEQFFGPGTRLTVL.

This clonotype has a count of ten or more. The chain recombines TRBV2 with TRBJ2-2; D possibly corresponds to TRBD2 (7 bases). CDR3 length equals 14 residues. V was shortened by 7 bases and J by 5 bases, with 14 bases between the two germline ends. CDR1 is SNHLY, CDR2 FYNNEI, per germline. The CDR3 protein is CASKGGAWTGELFF. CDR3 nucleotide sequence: TGTGCCAGCAAAGGGGGGGCGTGGACCGGGGAGCTGTTTTTT. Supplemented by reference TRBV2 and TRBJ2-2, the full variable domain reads EPEVTQTPSHQVTQMGQEVILRCVPISNHLYFYWYRQILGQKVEFLVSFYNNEISEKSEIFDDQFSVERPDGSNFTLKIRSTKLEDSAMYFCASKGGAWTGELFFGEGSRLTVL.

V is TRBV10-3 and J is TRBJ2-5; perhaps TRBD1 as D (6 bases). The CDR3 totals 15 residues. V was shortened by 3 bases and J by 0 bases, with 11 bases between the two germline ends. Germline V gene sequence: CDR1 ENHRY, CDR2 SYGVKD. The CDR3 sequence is CAISDSDSYQETQYF. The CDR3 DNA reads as TGTGCCATCAGTGATTCGGACAGTTACCAAGAGACCCAGTACTTC.

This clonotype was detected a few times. This chain's CDR3 is CAILDAMNEQFF. CDR3 in DNA: TGTGCCATTCTGGATGCCATGAATGAGCAGTTCTTC. The gene calls are TRBV6-6 and TRBJ2-1; no reliable D call. V was trimmed by 10 bases and J by 7 bases, leaving 14 bases between them. This CDR3 region has 12 residues. In germline, CDR1 is MNHNY, CDR2 SVGAGI (reference sequence).

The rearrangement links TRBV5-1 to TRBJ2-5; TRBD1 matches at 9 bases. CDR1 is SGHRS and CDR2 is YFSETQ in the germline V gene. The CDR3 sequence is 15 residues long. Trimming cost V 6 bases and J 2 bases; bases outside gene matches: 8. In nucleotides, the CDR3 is TGCGCCAGCAATCCCGGGACAGGGAGGCAAGAGACCCAGTACTTC. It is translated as CASNPGTGRQETQYF.

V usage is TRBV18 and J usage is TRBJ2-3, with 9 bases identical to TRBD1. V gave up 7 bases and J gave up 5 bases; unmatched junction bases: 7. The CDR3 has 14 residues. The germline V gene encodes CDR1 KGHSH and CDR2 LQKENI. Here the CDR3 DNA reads TGTGCCAGCTTACGGGACAGGGATATAGATACGCAGTATTTT. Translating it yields CASLRDRDIDTQYF.

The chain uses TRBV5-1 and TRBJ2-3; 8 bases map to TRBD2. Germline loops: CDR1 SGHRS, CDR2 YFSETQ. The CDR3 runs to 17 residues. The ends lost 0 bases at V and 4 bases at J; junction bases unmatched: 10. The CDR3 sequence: CASSLEAGGVGADTQYF. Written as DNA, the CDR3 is TGCGCCAGCAGCTTGGAGGCGGGAGGAGTTGGAGCAGATACGCAGTATTTT.

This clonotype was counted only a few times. The CDR3 coding sequence is TGTGCCAGCAGTAGCACAGGGGGCCCTTACGAGCAGTACTTC. It codes for CASSSTGGPYEQYF. The gene calls are TRBV12-3 or TRBV12-4 and TRBJ2-7; 9 bases fit TRBD1. Trimming at V came to 5 bases and at J to 4 bases, leaving 6 bases not matched to a gene. The CDR3 length is 14 residues.

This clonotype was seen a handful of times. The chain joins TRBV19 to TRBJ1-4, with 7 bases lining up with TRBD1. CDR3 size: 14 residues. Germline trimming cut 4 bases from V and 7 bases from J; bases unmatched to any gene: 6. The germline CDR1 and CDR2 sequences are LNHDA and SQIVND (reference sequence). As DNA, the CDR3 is TGTGCCAGTAGTACCCTCGACAGGGCTGAAAAACTGTTTTTT. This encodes CASSTLDRAEKLFF.

DNA of the CDR3: TGCAGTGCTAATAGCGGGACAGGGGTACCGTACGAGCAGTACTTC. Translating gives CSANSGTGVPYEQYF. This chain connects TRBV20-1 to TRBJ2-7; 10 positions match TRBD1. The CDR3 runs 15 residues. Germline V gene lookup returns CDR1 DFQATT and CDR2 SNEGSKA (reference sequence). Unmatched junction bases numbered 10, after V lost 4 bases and J lost 4 bases.

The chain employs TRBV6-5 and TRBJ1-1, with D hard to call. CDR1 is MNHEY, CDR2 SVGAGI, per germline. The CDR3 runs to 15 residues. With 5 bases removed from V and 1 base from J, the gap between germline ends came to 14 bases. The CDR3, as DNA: TGTGCCAGCAGTCCCGACAAGGTTCCGAACACTGAAGCTTTCTTT. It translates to CASSPDKVPNTEAFF.

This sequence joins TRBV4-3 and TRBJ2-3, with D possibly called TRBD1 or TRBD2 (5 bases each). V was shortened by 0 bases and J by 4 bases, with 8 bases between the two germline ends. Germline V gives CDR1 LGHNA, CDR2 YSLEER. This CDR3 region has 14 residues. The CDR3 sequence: CASSQDGGSDTQYF. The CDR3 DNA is TGCGCCAGCAGCCAAGATGGGGGTTCAGATACGCAGTATTTT.

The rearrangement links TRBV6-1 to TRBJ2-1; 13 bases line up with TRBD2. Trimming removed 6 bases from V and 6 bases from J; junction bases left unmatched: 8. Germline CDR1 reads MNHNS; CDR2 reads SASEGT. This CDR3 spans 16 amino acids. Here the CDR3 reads CASRRLAGGRANEQFF. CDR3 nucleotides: TGTGCCAGCAGACGACTAGCGGGAGGCCGCGCCAATGAGCAGTTCTTC.

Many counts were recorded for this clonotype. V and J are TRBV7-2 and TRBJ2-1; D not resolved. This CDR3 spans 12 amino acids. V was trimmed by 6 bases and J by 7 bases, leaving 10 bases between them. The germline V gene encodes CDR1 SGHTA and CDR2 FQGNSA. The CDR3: CASSLGRNEQFF. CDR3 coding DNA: TGTGCCAGCAGTCTAGGACGGAATGAGCAGTTCTTC.

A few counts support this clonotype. CDR3: CSVAETLDYEQYF. The DNA for the CDR3 is TGCAGCGTTGCGGAGACACTGGACTACGAGCAGTACTTC. The genes are TRBV29-1 and TRBJ2-7; D call uncertain. Between the trimmed V and J ends, which lost 4 bases and 3 bases, there was a span of 13 bases. Per germline, CDR1 SQVTM and CDR2 ANQGSEA. The CDR3 consists of 13 residues.

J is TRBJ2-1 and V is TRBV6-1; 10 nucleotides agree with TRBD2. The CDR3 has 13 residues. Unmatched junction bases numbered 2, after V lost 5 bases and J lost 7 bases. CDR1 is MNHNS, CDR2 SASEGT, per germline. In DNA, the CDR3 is TGTGCCAGCAGTAAGCGGGAGGGGAATGAGCAGTTCTTC. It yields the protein CASSKREGNEQFF.